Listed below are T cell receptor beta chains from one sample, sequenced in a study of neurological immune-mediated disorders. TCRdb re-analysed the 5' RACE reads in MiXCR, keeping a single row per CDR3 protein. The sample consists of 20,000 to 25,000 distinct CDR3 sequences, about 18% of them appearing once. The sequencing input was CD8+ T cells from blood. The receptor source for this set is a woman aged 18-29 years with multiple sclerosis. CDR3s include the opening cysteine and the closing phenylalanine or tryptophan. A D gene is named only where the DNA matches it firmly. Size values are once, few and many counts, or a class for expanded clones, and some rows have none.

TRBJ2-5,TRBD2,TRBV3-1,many,TGTGCCAGCAGCCGAGCGATCCTTACCCTAGCGGGGGGGCCTACGACCCAGTACTTC,CASSRAILTLAGGPTTQYF
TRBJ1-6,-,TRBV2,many,TGTGCCAGCAGTGAAGCGCCTCGGGGTTCCCTCCACTTT,CASSEAPRGSLHF
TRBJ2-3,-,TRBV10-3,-,TGTGCCATCAGTGATGATTCGCTAGCCGATACGCAGTATTTT,CAISDDSLADTQYF
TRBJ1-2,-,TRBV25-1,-,TGTGCCAGCAGTGAATACTCCGGGACAAGTGGGGGCTACACCTTC,CASSEYSGTSGGYTF
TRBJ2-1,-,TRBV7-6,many,TGTGCCAGCAGCTTTGAGGGGGTTTACAATGAGCAGTTCTTC,CASSFEGVYNEQFF
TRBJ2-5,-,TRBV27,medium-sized,TGTGCCAGCAGTTTAGGGTCCATAGAGACCCAGTACTTC,CASSLGSIETQYF
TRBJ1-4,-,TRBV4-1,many,TGCGCCAGCAGCCAAGGAGCCCGGGCTGATGAAAAACTGTTTTTT,CASSQGARADEKLFF
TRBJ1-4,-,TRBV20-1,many,TGCAGTGCTGTCACCGGGGGGTGGGATGAAAAACTGTTTTTT,CSAVTGGWDEKLFF
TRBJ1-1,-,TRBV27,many,TGTGCCACCTCCGAAATAGGGAACACTGAAGCTTTCTTT,CATSEIGNTEAFF
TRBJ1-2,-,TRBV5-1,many,TGCGCCAGCAGCTTGGTGGGAGACCAGCGGGGCTACACCTTC,CASSLVGDQRGYTF
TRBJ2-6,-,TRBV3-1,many,TGTGCCAGCAGCCAAGATAGGCGTGATTGGAACTCTGGGGCCAACGTCCTGACTTTC,CASSQDRRDWNSGANVLTF
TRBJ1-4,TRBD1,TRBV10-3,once,TGTGCCATCAGTGATATTGCGGGACAGACAACTAATGAAAAACTGTTTTTT,CAISDIAGQTTNEKLFF
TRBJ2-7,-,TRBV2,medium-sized,TGTGCCAGCAGTGGGTCCTACGAGCAGTACTTC,CASSGSYEQYF
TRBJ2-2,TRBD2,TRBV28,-,TGTGCCAGCAGACCGCCGGGACTAGCGGGAAATACCGGGGAGCTGTTTTTT,CASRPPGLAGNTGELFF
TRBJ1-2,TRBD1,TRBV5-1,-,TGCGCCAGCAGCTTGCCTCTCGGACAGGGGGCGGAGGGCTACACCTTC,CASSLPLGQGAEGYTF
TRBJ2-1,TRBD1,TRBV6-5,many,TGTGCCAGCAGTCAACACAGGGGTCCTTACAATGAGCAGTTCTTC,CASSQHRGPYNEQFF
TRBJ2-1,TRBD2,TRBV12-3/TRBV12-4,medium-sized,TGTGCCAGCAGTCTCTCTAGCGGCGGCGCGGTTATTGAGCAGTTCTTC,CASSLSSGGAVIEQFF
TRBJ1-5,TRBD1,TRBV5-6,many,TGTGCCAGCAGCTCGGGACAGGGGCTCAGCAATCAGCCCCAGCATTTT,CASSSGQGLSNQPQHF
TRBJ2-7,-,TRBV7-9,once,TGTGCCAGCAGCGGGGGACCGGGACACAAGTCCTACGAGCAGTACTTC,CASSGGPGHKSYEQYF
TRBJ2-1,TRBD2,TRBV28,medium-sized,TGTGCCAGCAGTTCCTATAGCGGGGGCCCCGATGAGCAGTTCTTC,CASSSYSGGPDEQFF
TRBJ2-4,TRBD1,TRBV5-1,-,TGCGCCAGCAGCCTGGACCGAGGGGGCGGTGCCAAAAACATTCAGTACTTC,CASSLDRGGGAKNIQYF
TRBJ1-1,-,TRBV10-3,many,TGTGCCATCAGTGACAGGGGCGGGGGGAACACTGAAGCTTTCTTT,CAISDRGGGNTEAFF
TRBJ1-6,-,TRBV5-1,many,TGCGCCAGCAGCTTGGAATGGACTCCCAATTCACCCCTCCACTTT,CASSLEWTPNSPLHF
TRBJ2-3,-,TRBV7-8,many,TGTGCCAGCAGCTTAGGAGGGTGGCGCACAGATACGCAGTATTTT,CASSLGGWRTDTQYF
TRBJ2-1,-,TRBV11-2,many,TGTGCCAGCAGCTTAATTACAGGGAGGCAGTTCTTC,CASSLITGRQFF
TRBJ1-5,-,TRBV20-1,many,TGCAGTGCTAGTGGCCCGACCGATAGCAATCAGCCCCAGCATTTT,CSASGPTDSNQPQHF
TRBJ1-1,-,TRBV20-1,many,TGCAGTGCTAGACACAGGGACACTGAAGCTTTCTTT,CSARHRDTEAFF
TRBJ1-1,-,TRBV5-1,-,TGCGCCAGCAGCTTGATAAGGAACACTGAAGCTTTCTTT,CASSLIRNTEAFF
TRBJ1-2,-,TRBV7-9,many,TGTGCCAGCACCTCGGGGCTACTCTCACCCAGCTATGGCTACACCTTC,CASTSGLLSPSYGYTF
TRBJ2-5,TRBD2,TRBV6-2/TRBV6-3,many,TGTGCCAGCAGTTACTCTAGCGGGAGCCTCGAGACCCAGTACTTC,CASSYSSGSLETQYF
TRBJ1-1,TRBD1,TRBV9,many,TGTGCCAGCAGCCAGGGGGCTACTGAAGCTTTCTTT,CASSQGATEAFF
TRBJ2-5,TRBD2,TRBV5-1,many,TGCGCCAGCAGCACGGGACTAGCGTCCTGGGAGACCCAGTACTTC,CASSTGLASWETQYF
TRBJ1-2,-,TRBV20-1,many,TGCAGTGCTAGAGATTACAGGGTGGGGTATGGCTACACCTTC,CSARDYRVGYGYTF